The clone carrying this TCR beta chain was recorded at least ten times. Indicated time point: newly diagnosed GD, antithyroid drugs for less than 3 months. Extracted PBMC RNA gave rise to the TCR library. This sample was included in a study of regulatory T cells in long-lasting Graves disease. Germline lookup yields CDR1 LGHDT and CDR2 YNNKEL (reference sequence). Trimming took 4 bases from V and 9 from J; bases not matched to a gene: 13. This CDR3 is 16 amino acids long. CDR3 regions were amplified by Arm-PCR using iRepertoire HTBI primers to build TCR beta libraries. TCRdb redid the calling of the multiplex PCR reads with MiXCR, one entry per CDR3 protein. The sample lists about 330,000 distinct CDR3 sequences, around 15% occurring once. Another study also made use of these data, one on T cells in Graves' hyperthyroidism and ophthalmopathy. Per that paper: Orbital computed tomography and thyroid ultrasound, together with serum TRAb and thyroxine and clinical symptoms, were used for diagnoses. A model using 13 V-J features told ophthalmopathy apart from stable hyperthyroidism.

The chain employs TRBV3-1 and TRBJ2-3; 10 bases line up with TRBD2. The sequencing here drew on peripheral blood mononuclear cells (PBMCs), taken at new diagnosis, from a patient treated with antithyroid drugs. This TCR came from a woman aged 18 to 35 with Graves disease. Here the CDR3 DNA reads TGTGCCAGCAGCCCCCAGGTAGCGGGAGGAGGCGGGACGCAGTATTTT. This translates into CASSPQVAGGGGTQYF.